The 23 T cell receptor beta chains given below trace back to one sample, sequenced in a study of CD8+CD57+ T cells in acquired aplastic anemia. Template material for TCR beta VDJ and CDR3 profiling consisted of genomic DNA. In TCRdb, the reads were re-called with MiXCR into one record per CDR3 protein. The data show fewer than 200,000 distinct CDR3 sequences, 55% to 75% seen once. The material sequenced was sorted CD4+, CD8+, or CD8+CD57+ T cells (not recorded which) from PBMCs. The receptors derive from a human donor in good health.

V gene TRBV7-9 combines with J gene TRBJ2-2; D perhaps matches TRBD2 (5 bases). The CDR3 runs to 18 residues. Trimming cost V 5 bases and J 1 base, with 20 bases left between them. Germline V gene lookup returns CDR1 SEHNR and CDR2 FQNEAQ (reference sequence). The CDR3: CASSAQNRGLVNTGELFF. CDR3 DNA sequence: TGTGCCAGCAGCGCTCAGAACCGCGGGTTAGTGAACACCGGGGAGCTGTTTTTT.

The gene calls are TRBV7-9 and TRBJ2-7; 9 positions match TRBD1. CDR3 length equals 14 residues. Germline CDR1 SEHNR, CDR2 FQNEAQ (reference sequence). After removal of 4 bases from V and 6 bases from J, the junction contained 7 bases not matched to a gene. CDR3 in amino acids: CASSWTGAKGEQYF. Written as DNA, the CDR3 is TGTGCCAGCAGCTGGACAGGGGCGAAGGGCGAGCAGTACTTC.

V usage is TRBV29-1 and J usage is TRBJ2-1; D is perhaps TRBD1 or TRBD2 (5 bases each). Trimming removed 6 bases from V and 6 bases from J, with 24 bases in between. Germline-derived CDR1 and CDR2 are SQVTM and ANQGSEA. The CDR3 is made up of 16 amino acids. The CDR3 nucleotides read TGCAGCGTCCACCAAGGTCGAGGGGTGTTTGGCAATGAGCAGTTCTTC. This gives the protein CSVHQGRGVFGNEQFF.

The V and J genes are TRBV7-9 and TRBJ2-1; D is unresolved. V lost 2 bases to trimming and J lost 10 bases, with 9 bases between them. In germline, CDR1 is SEHNR, CDR2 FQNEAQ (reference sequence). The CDR3 is 12 residues long. CDR3 residues: CASSLNSYEQFF. The CDR3 DNA sequence: TGTGCCAGCAGCTTAAACTCCTACGAGCAGTTCTTC.

V is TRBV30 and J is TRBJ2-5; D ambiguous. The tail of the sequence fits TRBJ2-7 better, so the J call may be wrong. CDR1 and CDR2 (germline): GTSNPN, SVGIG (reference sequence). This CDR3 region has 13 residues. The CDR3 DNA follows: TGTGCCTGGAGGAGTGACCTACTCGGCGAGCAGTACTTC. Its protein is CAWRSDLLGEQYF.

The chain links TRBV30 to TRBJ1-4, with unresolved D. Germline V gene data show CDR1 as GTSNPN and CDR2 as SVGIG (reference sequence). The CDR3 spans 12 residues. Trimming shortened V by 1 base and J by 1 base, and 1 base separated the two germline ends. The CDR3 DNA reads as TGTGCCTGGAGTGGAACTAATGAAAAACTGTTTTTT. It specifies CAWSGTNEKLFF.

This chain connects TRBV10-3 to TRBJ2-2, with 7 bases aligning to TRBD1. This CDR3 is built from 15 residues. Losses at the gene ends were 10 bases for V and 1 base for J; bases not matched to a gene: 9. Germline values: CDR1 ENHRY, CDR2 SYGVKD. CDR3 region: CATKTDRVNTGELFF. The DNA for the CDR3 is TGTGCCACCAAAACCGACAGGGTGAACACCGGGGAGCTGTTTTTT.

This clonotype has just a few counts. This chain connects TRBV28 to TRBJ2-3, with TRBD2 matching over 10 bases. This CDR3 contains 16 residues. Germline trimming cut 6 bases from V and 4 bases from J; bases unmatched to any gene: 10. CDR1 is MDHEN and CDR2 is SYDVKM in the germline V gene. For the CDR3, the DNA is TGTGCCAGCAGCCGAGACCCTAGCGGGAGATCAGATACGCAGTATTTT. This translates into CASSRDPSGRSDTQYF.

V is TRBV5-1 and J is TRBJ2-7; D ambiguous. V lost 0 bases and J lost 0, with 10 bases in between. Germline assignment: CDR1 SGHRS and CDR2 YFSETQ. The CDR3 is made up of 15 amino acids. DNA of the CDR3: TGCGCCAGCAGCTTGGTTCCAGTGAACTCCTACGAGCAGTACTTC. Amino acids: CASSLVPVNSYEQYF.

This clonotype is a singleton in its sample. V usage is TRBV7-9 and J usage is TRBJ1-3; D not certain. Looked up from germline, CDR1 is SEHNR and CDR2 is FQNEAQ (reference sequence). The germline V and J ends were trimmed by 2 bases and 0 bases, with 11 bases remaining between them. The CDR3 length is 16 residues. The CDR3 region is CASSLQTSPSGNTIYF. The CDR3 DNA reads TGTGCCAGCAGCTTACAAACCAGTCCCTCTGGAAACACCATATATTTT.

This clonotype has at least ten counts. The CDR3 DNA is TGTGCCAGCAGCCAAGGGGACTGGATGAGCAATCAGCCCCAGCATTTT. Translation: CASSQGDWMSNQPQHF. This chain links TRBV4-2 with TRBJ1-5; a possible D gene is TRBD1 (5 bases). Germline V CDR1 and CDR2: LGHNA, YNFKEQ. The V end lost 1 base, the J end lost 1 base, and 11 bases lay between the germline ends. The CDR3 has 16 amino acids.

The V and J genes are TRBV9 and TRBJ2-7; D is perhaps TRBD2 (6 bases). This CDR3 is built from 12 residues. V dropped 4 bases and J dropped 2 bases, with 7 bases sitting between them. The germline gives CDR1 SGDLS, CDR2 YYNGEE. The CDR3 DNA reads as TGTGCCAGCAGCCCTAGCGCCTACGAGCAGTACTTC. Translating gives CASSPSAYEQYF.

Concerning this clonotype: A much larger clone differs by one base, so this may be a read error. This chain joins TRBV5-5 and TRBJ1-2; 8 bases line up with TRBD1. The CDR3 has 15 amino acids. Germline V gives CDR1 SGHKS, CDR2 YYEKEE (reference sequence). CDR3 sequence (DNA): TGCGCCAGCAGCCAGGGGGCAGGGGTTTACTATGGCTACACCTTC. It specifies CASSQGAGVYYGYTF.

J is TRBJ1-1 and V is TRBV15; D gene unclear. The germline CDR1 and CDR2 sequences are LNHNV and YYDKDF (reference sequence). V was trimmed by 0 bases and J by 8 bases, leaving 7 bases between them. The CDR3 runs 12 residues. CDR3 in amino acids: CATSREGREAFF. The CDR3, as DNA: TGTGCCACCAGCAGAGAGGGCAGAGAAGCTTTCTTT.

Only a few counts were recorded for this clonotype. This chain uses TRBV7-9 with TRBJ1-3; D call uncertain. The CDR3 totals 13 residues. Trimming took off 3 bases at V and 4 bases at J, with 7 bases between the two ends. Germline CDR1 reads SEHNR; CDR2 reads FQNEAQ (reference sequence). CDR3 region: CASSLMTGNTIYF. The CDR3 nucleotides are TGTGCCAGCAGCTTGATGACAGGAAACACCATATATTTT. Using reference TRBV7-9 and TRBJ1-3 for the parts outside the CDR3, the full variable domain is DTGVSQNPRHKITKRGQNVTFRCDPISEHNRLYWYRQTLGQGPEFLTYFQNEAQLEKSRLLSDRFSAERPKGSFSTLEIQRTEQGDSAMYLCASSLMTGNTIYFGEGSWLTVV.

The chain recombines TRBV3-1 with TRBJ2-7; 11 bases align to TRBD2. The J call may be faulty, since TRBJ2-1 better matches the DNA end. Germline values: CDR1 LGHDT, CDR2 YNNKEL (reference sequence). This CDR3 is built from 16 residues. This CDR3 reads CASSRLLAGAPNEQFF. CDR3 nucleotide sequence: TGTGCCAGCAGCCGTCTACTAGCGGGGGCCCCCAATGAGCAGTTCTTC.

This chain links TRBV29-1 with TRBJ2-7; no reliable D call. Per germline, CDR1 SQVTM and CDR2 ANQGSEA. The length of the CDR3 is 13 residues. The V end lost 3 bases, the J end lost 5 bases, and 14 bases lay between the germline ends. The CDR3 nucleotides are TGCAGCGTTGAGCCTGGGTTGGGTGACGAGCAGTACTTC. This gives the protein CSVEPGLGDEQYF.

This clonotype was counted a single time. One junction end does not reproduce the germline sequence, and a read error may be involved. The J gene is TRBJ2-5, the V gene TRBV7-9, with a tentative D call TRBD1 (5 bases). Germline-derived CDR1 and CDR2 are SEHNR and FQNEAQ (reference sequence). The CDR3 is 15 residues long. The CDR3 nucleotides read TGCGCCAGCAGCCCTCGACAGCTTAACCAAGAGACCCAGTACTTC. Its protein is CASSPRQLNQETQYF.

This clonotype was seen at least ten times. V and J are TRBV20-1 and TRBJ2-1, with a tentative D call TRBD1 (6 bases). The V gene's germline CDR1 is DFQATT and CDR2 SNEGSKA (reference sequence). V shed 5 bases and J shed 5 bases, with 19 bases lying between them. CDR3 length: 15 amino acids. The CDR3 protein is CSAHPRGNLNNEQFF. For the CDR3, the DNA is TGCAGTGCTCACCCGAGGGGGAACCTGAACAATGAGCAGTTCTTC.

This clonotype was counted many times. The V and J genes are TRBV7-6 and TRBJ2-7, with 9 bases lining up with TRBD2. CDR1 is SGHVS, CDR2 FNYEAQ, per germline. The CDR3 contains 17 residues. The J segment lost 3 bases and the V segment lost 2 bases, leaving 11 bases of the junction unmatched. The CDR3 region is CASSLMAGGPPNYEQYF. CDR3 sequence (DNA): TGTGCCAGCAGCTTAATGGCGGGAGGGCCCCCTAACTACGAGCAGTACTTC.

With respect to this clonotype: At one of its ends the junction is not consistent with the germline gene, which may arise from a read error. This chain joins TRBV5-1 and TRBJ2-7; D not resolved. CDR3 length: 14 amino acids. In germline, CDR1 is SGHRS, CDR2 YFSETQ. CDR3 nucleotide sequence: TGTGCCAGCAGCTTGGACGACGGAGCCTACGAGCAGTACTTC. Amino acid sequence: CASSLDDGAYEQYF. Full variable domain (rest looked up from reference TRBV5-1 and TRBJ2-7): KAGVTQTPRYLIKTRGQQVTLSCSPISGHRSVSWYQQTPGQGLQFLFEYFSETQRNKGNFPGRFSGRQFSNSRSEMNVSTLELGDSALYLCASSLDDGAYEQYFGPGTRLTVT.

This clonotype was counted many times. The chain combines TRBV4-1 with TRBJ1-4; tentative D call: TRBD1 (5 bases). The CDR3 loop spans 14 amino acids. CDR1 is MGHRA and CDR2 is YSYEKL in the germline V gene. With 5 bases removed from V and 7 bases from J, the gap between germline ends came to 14 bases. CDR3 residues: CASSSGGGAEKLFF. CDR3 sequence (DNA): TGCGCCAGCAGCTCAGGTGGGGGTGCTGAAAAACTGTTTTTT.

CDR3 nucleotide sequence: TGTGCCACCAATGGGCTTAACTATGGCTACACCTTC. Translated, it gives CATNGLNYGYTF. V gene TRBV24-1 combines with J gene TRBJ1-2; no firm D call. Germline V lookup: CDR1 KGHDR, CDR2 SFDVKD. The CDR3 contains 12 residues. The ends were cut back, 8 bases at V and 1 base at J, with 7 bases in the middle.